Listed here are 17 T cell receptor beta chains from one sample, sequenced in a study of post-analysis software for immune sequencing data (dated by TCRdb to between 2014 and 2017). What the study reported, not specific to this receptor: Patients showed significantly higher frequencies than controls for about 5 TRBV segments, among them TRBV5-6, TRBV5-1 and TRBV20-1.

No antigen has been assigned to these receptors. The library was produced with PCR. Sequencing was performed on an Illumina HiSeq 2500. To reduce PCR and sequencing biases, unique molecular identifiers were built into the TCR beta cDNA libraries. TCRdb trimmed the raw reads at Q25, called clones with MiXCR and kept productive beta chains. For every CDR3 protein sequence, its rows merge into one entry that carries the most common genes and DNA. The sample contains roughly 410,000 distinct CDR3 sequences, roughly 30% of them found a single time. The top ten hold roughly 13% of the sample. Sequencing was performed on blood. All receptors come from a girl aged 5 to 17 with multiple sclerosis.

In this sample, this clonotype turned up a few times. The CDR3 protein is CASSSTAGGELFF. The CDR3 coding sequence is TGTGCCAGCAGTTCTACAGCCGGAGGGGAGCTGTTTTTT. The V call is TRBV6-6, the J call TRBJ2-2; D unresolved. Germline V gene data show CDR1 as MNHNY and CDR2 as SVGAGI (reference sequence). The CDR3 loop spans 13 amino acids. Deletions cut 4 bases from V and 8 bases from J, with 11 bases between.

The count of this clonotype is one. The chain recombines TRBV15 with TRBJ1-4; 7 nucleotides line up with TRBD1. J was trimmed by 7 bases and V by 4 bases; bases with no gene match: 15. Germline-derived CDR1 and CDR2 are LNHNV and YYDKDF (reference sequence). The CDR3 runs to 17 residues. The CDR3 sequence is CATSIPNPTGLIEKLFF. As DNA, the CDR3 is TGTGCCACCAGCATACCAAACCCGACAGGGTTGATTGAAAAACTGTTTTTT.

Only a few counts were recorded for this clonotype. The J gene is TRBJ1-1, the V gene TRBV12-3 or TRBV12-4; D possibly corresponds to TRBD1 (5 bases). Deletions cut 7 bases from V and 8 bases from J, with 11 bases between. CDR3 length equals 11 residues. The CDR3 DNA follows: TGTGCCAGCACGGGGACTGAGGAAGCTTTCTTT. The encoded protein is CASTGTEEAFF.

The chain employs TRBV25-1 and TRBJ1-2; D remains ambiguous. V dropped 0 bases and J dropped 0 bases, with 8 bases sitting between them. The CDR3 is made up of 15 amino acids. Germline CDR1 MGHDK, CDR2 SYGVNS. For the CDR3, the DNA is TGTGCCAGCAGTGAATATAATACAGCTAACTATGGCTACACCTTC. It translates to CASSEYNTANYGYTF.

About this clonotype: The junction does not match germline at one end; this may be a read error. The chain carries TRBV14 and TRBJ2-1, with a weak D call TRBD1 (6 bases). The CDR3 is 16 residues long. Germline values: CDR1 SGHDN, CDR2 FVKESK. As DNA, the CDR3 is TGTGCCAGCAGCCAAGGGTGGGGGCGCTCCTACAATGAGCAGATCTTC. Translation gives CASSQGWGRSYNEQIF.

The CDR3 reads CASSHGHGKPLHF. Here the CDR3 DNA reads TGCGCCAGCAGCCACGGACATGGAAAGCCCCTCCACTTT. The chain joins TRBV4-1 to TRBJ1-6; perhaps TRBD1 as D (5 bases). Germline V gene sequence: CDR1 MGHRA, CDR2 YSYEKL. This CDR3 has 13 amino acids. V was shortened by 3 bases and J by 13 bases, with 13 bases between the two germline ends.

The gene calls are TRBV19 and TRBJ1-2, with a tentative D call TRBD1 (5 bases). Per the germline V gene, CDR1 is LNHDA and CDR2 is SQIVND (reference sequence). V lost 4 bases, J lost 8 bases, and 11 bases lay in between. The CDR3 contains 12 residues. The DNA of the CDR3 is TGTGCCAGTAGTACCCACTGGGGGGGCTACACCTTC. Translating gives CASSTHWGGYTF.

This clonotype appeared a few times. The chain links TRBV27 to TRBJ1-2, with TRBD1 as a possible D gene (5 bases). The germline V gene encodes CDR1 MNHEY and CDR2 SMNVEV (reference sequence). The CDR3 length is 13 residues. Trimming stripped 3 bases from V and 3 bases from J, with 8 bases between. CDR3 sequence: CASSLGVDYGYTF. CDR3 bases: TGTGCCAGCAGTTTGGGGGTTGACTATGGCTACACCTTC.

There are a few counts of this clonotype. The J gene is TRBJ2-7, the V gene TRBV20-1; D possibly corresponds to TRBD2 (5 bases). The CDR3 totals 14 residues. V lost 0 bases, J lost 2 bases, and 11 bases lay in between. Germline-derived CDR1 and CDR2 are DFQATT and SNEGSKA (reference sequence). CDR3 DNA sequence: TGCAGTGCTAGAGATGGAGGCAATCCCTACGAGCAGTACTTC. Translation gives CSARDGGNPYEQYF.

The genes are TRBV6-1 and TRBJ2-1, with a tentative D call TRBD1 (6 bases). Germline V gives CDR1 MNHNS, CDR2 SASEGT. CDR3 size: 17 residues. V was clipped by 6 bases and J by 6 bases, with 24 bases between them. The DNA of the CDR3 is TGTGCCAGCAGGTCAATTATGGGGACACGACCTGGCAATGAGCAGTTCTTC. Its protein is CASRSIMGTRPGNEQFF.

This clonotype was observed a handful of times. The rearrangement joins TRBV7-2 to TRBJ1-1; 7 bases fit TRBD1. V lost 5 bases, J lost 12 bases, and 6 bases stayed unmatched. CDR1 is SGHTA, CDR2 FQGNSA, per germline. CDR3 length: 11 residues. Here the CDR3 reads CASSGRQGTFF. For the CDR3, the DNA is TGTGCCAGCAGCGGCCGACAGGGAACTTTCTTT.

The chain uses TRBV7-8 and TRBJ2-2; 8 bases are a match to TRBD2. CDR1 and CDR2 (germline): SGHVS, FQNEAQ. Trimming at V came to 6 bases and at J to 3 bases, leaving 9 bases not matched to a gene. The CDR3 covers 16 residues. The CDR3 spells CASSYPGLDDTGELFF. For the CDR3, the DNA is TGTGCCAGCAGTTATCCGGGACTAGACGACACCGGGGAGCTGTTTTTT.

The chain recombines TRBV2 with TRBJ2-7, with a tentative D call TRBD2 (6 bases). The CDR3 has 14 residues. Deletions cut 7 bases from V and 1 base from J, with 14 bases between. Germline CDR1 SNHLY, CDR2 FYNNEI. The CDR3 bases are TGTGCCAGCAAAGAATCGGGGGAGTCCTACGAGCAGTACTTC. Translation: CASKESGESYEQYF.

The V gene is TRBV7-8, the J gene TRBJ2-1; TRBD2 matches at 9 bases. V lost 3 bases and J lost 6; bases outside the gene matches: 3. This CDR3 is 14 amino acids long. The germline CDR1 and CDR2 sequences are SGHVS and FQNEAQ. The CDR3 DNA reads as TGTGCCAGCAGCTTGGAGCGGGGGGTCAATGAGCAGTTCTTC. Encoded protein: CASSLERGVNEQFF.

This CDR3 is CASSLGQDRAQHF. CDR3 in DNA: TGTGCCAGCAGTTTGGGCCAAGACAGGGCCCAGCATTTT. This chain joins TRBV12-3 or TRBV12-4 and TRBJ1-5, with 7 bases lining up with TRBD1. This CDR3 comprises 13 residues. The V segment lost 3 bases and the J segment 11 bases; nucleotides outside the gene matches: 7.

This clonotype was seen only a few times. V usage is TRBV18 and J usage is TRBJ2-3; no firm D call. Germline assignment: CDR1 KGHSH and CDR2 LQKENI. The V and J ends lost 5 bases and 10 bases respectively, with 19 bases between them. The CDR3 extends over 14 amino acids. The CDR3 loop is CASSRLAPPYAQYF. The CDR3 DNA follows: TGTGCCAGCTCAAGATTAGCCCCTCCATACGCGCAGTATTTT.

This sequence joins TRBV11-2 and TRBJ2-1; D may be TRBD1 or TRBD2 (5 bases each). Trimming removed 5 bases at V and 0 bases at J, with 14 bases between. The germline V gene has CDR1 SGHAT and CDR2 FQNNGV. This CDR3 is 16 amino acids long. The chain's CDR3 is CASSLEGPNSYNEQFF. CDR3 DNA: TGTGCCAGCAGCCTCGAGGGGCCCAACTCCTACAATGAGCAGTTCTTC. The entire variable domain, with the rest obtained from reference TRBV11-2 and TRBJ2-1, is as follows: EAGVAQSPRYKIIEKRQSVAFWCNPISGHATLYWYQQILGQGPKLLIQFQNNGVVDDSQLPKDRFSAERLKGVDSTLKIQPAKLEDSAVYLCASSLEGPNSYNEQFFGPGTRLTVL.